Listed here are 27 T cell receptor beta chains from one sample, sequenced in a study of T cell responses to AZD1222 COVID-19 vaccine. Only in-frame clones appear in the TCRdb table, and some are missing; sequencing was by immunoSEQ multiplex PCR. The sample holds about 210,000 clones, about 94% seen once. This specimen consisted of peripheral blood, obtained 28 days after the second dose of the MenACWY control vaccine. The receptors originated from an adult who received the MenACWY meningococcal vaccine as a control.

The V gene is TRBV7-9, the J gene TRBJ1-1; D might be TRBD1 (5 bases). Germline V gene lookup returns CDR1 SEHNR and CDR2 FQNEAQ (reference sequence). V was shortened by 1 base and J by 3 bases, with 6 bases between the two germline ends. The CDR3 is 13 amino acids. The CDR3 spells CASSLGGDTEAFF. The CDR3 nucleotides are TGTGCCAGCAGCTTAGGGGGGGACACTGAAGCTTTCTTT.

V and J are TRBV6-5 and TRBJ2-7; D is perhaps TRBD2 (5 bases). Germline V gives CDR1 MNHEY, CDR2 SVGAGI. The CDR3 has 13 residues. Trimming took off 9 bases at V and 2 bases at J, with 14 bases between the two ends. CDR3 sequence reads: CASSVPGTYEQYF. DNA for the CDR3: TGTGCCAGTAGCGTCCCGGGGACCTACGAGCAGTACTTC.

This clone has a single count. The V gene is TRBV28, the J gene TRBJ1-5, with D uncertain. The CDR3 extends over 13 amino acids. The germline V gene has CDR1 MDHEN and CDR2 SYDVKM. V gave up 7 bases and J gave up 3 bases, with 10 bases separating them. CDR3 DNA sequence: TGTGCCAGCATGCCGGGATCCAATCAGCCCCAGCATTTT. Translated: CASMPGSNQPQHF.

This rearrangement joins TRBV19 to TRBJ1-5; D gene unclear. The length of the CDR3 is 13 residues. V lost 4 bases and J lost 7, with 11 bases in between. Germline V gives CDR1 LNHDA, CDR2 SQIVND (reference sequence). Here the CDR3 DNA reads TGTGCCAGTAGTAATTCGCCGGCACAGCCCCAGCATTTT. Residues: CASSNSPAQPQHF.

The chain uses TRBV7-9 and TRBJ1-1, with D unresolved. The CDR3 is 13 amino acids. Trimming shortened V by 2 bases and J by 6 bases, and 10 bases separated the two germline ends. Germline-derived CDR1 and CDR2 are SEHNR and FQNEAQ (reference sequence). In nucleotides, the CDR3 is TGTGCCAGCAGCTTACACACGTCCGCTGAAGCTTTCTTT. Translated: CASSLHTSAEAFF.

This chain links TRBV7-2 with TRBJ1-1; D might be TRBD1 (5 bases). The CDR3 has 15 amino acids. Per germline, CDR1 SGHTA and CDR2 FQGNSA. V lost 3 bases to trimming and J lost 1 base, with 12 bases between them. The CDR3 sequence: CASSLSAGWNTEAFF. The DNA of the CDR3 is TGTGCCAGCAGCTTGTCCGCAGGGTGGAACACTGAAGCTTTCTTT. The entire variable domain, with the rest obtained from reference TRBV7-2 and TRBJ1-1, is as follows: GAGVSQSPSNKVTEKGKDVELRCDPISGHTALYWYRQSLGQGLEFLIYFQGNSAPDKSGLPSDRFSAERTGGSVSTLTIQRTQQEDSAVYLCASSLSAGWNTEAFFGQGTRLTVV.

The sample holds one count of this clone. This chain uses TRBV28 with TRBJ1-6, with 10 bases lining up with TRBD1. The CDR3 is 16 residues long. V was pared by 5 bases and J by 2 bases, with 3 bases of the junction left unmatched. Germline CDR1 reads MDHEN; CDR2 reads SYDVKM. Written as DNA, the CDR3 is TGTGCCAGCAGTCGGGACAGGGGACCCTATAATTCACCCCTCCACTTT. Its translation is CASSRDRGPYNSPLHF.

V and J are TRBV29-1 and TRBJ2-1; 15 bases are a match to TRBD2. The CDR3 extends over 17 amino acids. Germline V gene sequence: CDR1 SQVTM, CDR2 ANQGSEA. Unmatched junction bases numbered 12, after V lost 4 bases and J lost 8 bases. The chain's CDR3 is CSVAGLAGGPGWDEQFF. The DNA for the CDR3 is TGCAGCGTTGCCGGACTAGCGGGAGGGCCAGGCTGGGATGAGCAGTTCTTC.

This clone has only a few counts. The chain links TRBV6-1 to TRBJ2-2; no clear D. V dropped 0 bases and J dropped 6 bases, with 14 bases sitting between them. Germline assignment: CDR1 MNHNS and CDR2 SASEGT. The CDR3 totals 16 residues. This chain's CDR3 is CASSEAPVGLSGELFF. The DNA of the CDR3 is TGTGCCAGCAGTGAAGCGCCAGTTGGGTTATCCGGGGAGCTGTTTTTT.

This sequence joins TRBV27 and TRBJ1-5, with D possibly matching TRBD1 (5 bases). Germline-derived CDR1 and CDR2 are MNHEY and SMNVEV (reference sequence). The CDR3 has 14 amino acids. The V end was cut by 2 bases, the J end by 5 bases, with 10 bases between. CDR3 nucleotide sequence: TGTGCCAGCAGTTTAGGGGGAAGCGATCAGCCCCAGCATTTT. Translating it yields CASSLGGSDQPQHF.

The chain employs TRBV4-1 and TRBJ1-1; D unclear. The germline V and J ends were trimmed by 0 bases and 5 bases, with 7 bases remaining between them. CDR1 MGHRA and CDR2 YSYEKL come from the germline V gene. The CDR3 is 13 amino acids. The DNA for the CDR3 is TGCGCCAGCAGCCAAGAAACATTGACTGAAGCTTTCTTT. Translating gives CASSQETLTEAFF.

In regard to this clone: This specimen includes other DNA sequences encoding the same CDR3. V usage is TRBV9 and J usage is TRBJ1-1; maybe TRBD1 (5 bases). This CDR3 has 13 amino acids. Germline CDR1 is SGDLS and CDR2 is YYNGEE. V was pared by 2 bases and J by 5 bases, with 10 bases between. The CDR3 nucleotides are TGTGCCAGCAGCGTTGGGGGGAGGACTGAAGCTTTCTTT. It specifies CASSVGGRTEAFF. Looking up the rest from reference TRBV9 and TRBJ1-1 gives the full variable domain: DSGVTQTPKHLITATGQRVTLRCSPRSGDLSVYWYQQSLDQGLQFLIQYYNGEERAKGNILERFSAQQFPDLHSELNLSSLELGDSALYFCASSVGGRTEAFFGQGTRLTVV.

The J gene is TRBJ1-1, the V gene TRBV6-5; TRBD1 might be the D (6 bases). Germline V gives CDR1 MNHEY, CDR2 SVGAGI. The CDR3 spans 15 residues. The V end lost 7 bases, the J end lost 5 bases, and 20 bases lay between the germline ends. CDR3 residues: CASTHGGGASTEAFF. The CDR3 DNA reads TGTGCCAGCACCCACGGTGGGGGCGCATCTACTGAAGCTTTCTTT.

V gene TRBV9 combines with J gene TRBJ1-1; 7 bases line up with TRBD1. This CDR3 spans 15 amino acids. Unmatched junction bases numbered 10, after V lost 6 bases and J lost 2 bases. The germline CDR1 and CDR2 sequences are SGDLS and YYNGEE. As DNA, the CDR3 is TGTGCCAGCAACGATGGGGACAGCCTAAACACTGAAGCTTTCTTT. Its protein is CASNDGDSLNTEAFF.

The chain recombines TRBV6-2 or TRBV6-3 with TRBJ2-3; 12 bases fit TRBD2. The CDR3 is 18 amino acids. Trimming at V came to 2 bases and at J to 0 bases, leaving 6 bases not matched to a gene. Germline CDR1 is MNHEY and CDR2 is SVGEGT. In DNA form, the CDR3 reads TGTGCCAGCAGTTACGGGGGACTAGCGGGTTATAGCACAGATACGCAGTATTTT. Translating gives CASSYGGLAGYSTDTQYF.

CDR3 protein: CASSPGQANYGYTF. CDR3 bases: TGTGCCAGCTCACCAGGACAGGCGAACTATGGCTACACCTTC. This chain links TRBV18 with TRBJ1-2; 7 positions match TRBD1. After removal of 2 bases from V and 2 bases from J, the junction contained 2 bases not matched to a gene. The CDR3 loop spans 14 amino acids. CDR1 and CDR2 (germline): KGHSH, LQKENI.

J is TRBJ2-7 and V is TRBV6-1; TRBD2 matches 13 bases. This CDR3 is built from 16 residues. V dropped 1 base and J dropped 3; count of bases not matched to a gene: 3. From germline, CDR1 is MNHNS and CDR2 SASEGT. The CDR3 reads CASSEVRTSGSYEQYF. The DNA for the CDR3 is TGTGCCAGCAGTGAAGTAAGGACTAGCGGGAGCTACGAGCAGTACTTC.

The chain combines TRBV5-4 with TRBJ1-6, with a possible D match to TRBD1 (6 bases). The V gene's germline CDR1 is SGHNT and CDR2 YYREEE (reference sequence). The CDR3 is made up of 14 amino acids. Trimming removed 3 bases at V and 7 bases at J, with 11 bases between. CDR3 amino acids: CASSYGQSNSPLHF. The DNA of the CDR3 is TGTGCCAGCAGCTATGGACAGAGCAATTCACCCCTCCACTTT. Filled out from reference TRBV5-4 and TRBJ1-6, the complete variable domain reads ETGVTQSPTHLIKTRGQQVTLRCSSQSGHNTVSWYQQALGQGPQFIFQYYREEENGRGNFPPRFSGLQFPNYSSELNVNALELDDSALYLCASSYGQSNSPLHFGNGTRLTVT.

The chain links TRBV28 to TRBJ2-1; D unresolved. The CDR3 totals 15 residues. V shed 6 bases and J shed 0 bases, with 12 bases lying between them. CDR1 and CDR2 (germline): MDHEN, SYDVKM. The CDR3 loop is CASRKDVGSYNEQFF. Written as DNA, the CDR3 is TGTGCCAGCAGAAAGGACGTCGGCTCCTACAATGAGCAGTTCTTC. The full variable domain, completed using reference TRBV28 and TRBJ2-1, is DVKVTQSSRYLVKRTGEKVFLECVQDMDHENMFWYRQDPGLGLRLIYFSYDVKMKEKGDIPEGYSVSREKKERFSLILESASTNQTSMYLCASRKDVGSYNEQFFGPGTRLTVL.

CDR3 DNA: TGTGCCAGCAGCTGGGGGCTAGCGGCGAACACCGGGGAGCTGTTTTTT. Residues: CASSWGLAANTGELFF. This chain links TRBV5-4 with TRBJ2-2, with D possibly being TRBD2 (7 bases). The V gene's germline CDR1 is SGHNT and CDR2 YYREEE (reference sequence). The length of the CDR3 is 16 residues. With 3 bases removed from V and 0 bases from J, the gap between germline ends came to 12 bases.

This chain uses TRBV7-2 with TRBJ2-1, with D uncertain. Germline lookup yields CDR1 SGHTA and CDR2 FQGNSA. CDR3 length: 14 residues. With 1 base removed from V and 4 bases from J, the gap between germline ends came to 8 bases. Here the CDR3 reads CASSLGGFYNEQFF. CDR3 DNA sequence: TGTGCCAGCAGCTTAGGCGGATTTTACAATGAGCAGTTCTTC.

This chain joins TRBV18 and TRBJ1-1; the match to TRBD1 covers 7 bases. With V trimmed by 6 bases and J by 5 bases, 6 bases remained unmatched. Germline V lookup: CDR1 KGHSH, CDR2 LQKENI. The CDR3 runs 13 residues. Here the CDR3 DNA reads TGTGCCAGCTCGCCAACAGGGGAGACTGAAGCTTTCTTT. It translates to CASSPTGETEAFF.

This clone was counted a single time. The chain employs TRBV14 and TRBJ2-4; D gene ambiguous. The germline V and J ends were trimmed by 1 base and 4 bases, with 5 bases remaining between them. This CDR3 region has 13 residues. Germline V CDR1 and CDR2: SGHDN, FVKESK. CDR3 in DNA: TGTGCCAGCAGCCAAGGGCCAAAAAACATTCAGTACTTC. It translates to CASSQGPKNIQYF. The full variable domain, its missing parts supplied by reference TRBV14 and TRBJ2-4, is EAGVTQFPSHSVIEKGQTVTLRCDPISGHDNLYWYRRVMGKEIKFLLHFVKESKQDESGMPNNRFLAERTGGTYSTLKVQPAELEDSGVYFCASSQGPKNIQYFGAGTRLSVL.

The CDR3 region has the DNA TGCGCCAGCAGCCCCGGGACAGGGGGCTATGGCTACACCTTC. It encodes CASSPGTGGYGYTF. The V and J genes are TRBV5-1 and TRBJ1-2; 11 bases line up with TRBD1. Per the germline V gene, CDR1 is SGHRS and CDR2 is YFSETQ. CDR3 size: 14 residues. The V gene end was trimmed by 4 bases and the J gene end by 4 bases; junction bases not matched to a gene: 3. Variable domain in full (rest from reference TRBV5-1 and TRBJ1-2): KAGVTQTPRYLIKTRGQQVTLSCSPISGHRSVSWYQQTPGQGLQFLFEYFSETQRNKGNFPGRFSGRQFSNSRSEMNVSTLELGDSALYLCASSPGTGGYGYTFGSGTRLTVV.

The chain joins TRBV11-2 to TRBJ2-7, with 7 positions matching TRBD2. CDR1 and CDR2 from the germline V gene are SGHAT and FQNNGV. The CDR3 runs to 15 residues. With V trimmed by 3 bases and J by 1 base, 6 bases remained unmatched. CDR3 nucleotides: TGTGCCAGCAGCTTCCTAGCGGCCGAATCCTACGAGCAGTACTTC. Protein sequence: CASSFLAAESYEQYF.

This rearrangement joins TRBV11-1 to TRBJ2-5; D gene ambiguous. With 1 base removed from V and 4 bases from J, the gap between germline ends came to 4 bases. Germline lookup yields CDR1 SGHAT and CDR2 FQDESV (reference sequence). This CDR3 has 12 residues. CDR3 nucleotides: TGTGCCAGCAGCTTAGTCGGAGAGACCCAGTACTTC. It codes for CASSLVGETQYF.

CDR3 region: CASSFFRGGGYTF. The CDR3 nucleotides read TGTGCCAGCAGTTTCTTCCGGGGAGGAGGCTACACCTTC. The chain couples TRBV12-3 or TRBV12-4 to TRBJ1-2; the D is unclear. Trimming removed 3 bases at V and 8 bases at J, with 13 bases between. The CDR3 consists of 13 residues.